This T cell receptor beta chain was identified in a study of T cell responses to AZD1222 COVID-19 vaccine. Across the study: It was second doses at about 4 or about 12 weeks that were pooled.

Germline V gene sequence: CDR1 KGHDR, CDR2 SFDVKD. With V trimmed by 7 bases and J by 7 bases, 24 bases remained unmatched. CDR3 length: 19 residues. About this clone: The antigen is undetermined.

Sequencing was performed with immunoSEQ multiplex PCR; in TCRdb, only in-frame clones are kept and a portion is missing. The data contain tens of thousands of clones, around 91% of them singletons. Overall study findings and caveats: CD4 TCRs linked to vaccination spanned spike, dominating at 160-218 and 743-854.

The receptor comes from an adult in good health. The material sequenced was peripheral blood, taken on day 0 of AZD1222 vaccination. The chain carries TRBV24-1 and TRBJ2-3, with 8 bases identical to TRBD2. The CDR3 region is CATSQQGAAGGPTAYTQYF. CDR3 in DNA: TGTGCCACCAGCCAACAGGGAGCCGCGGGGGGACCAACCGCTTATACGCAGTATTTT.